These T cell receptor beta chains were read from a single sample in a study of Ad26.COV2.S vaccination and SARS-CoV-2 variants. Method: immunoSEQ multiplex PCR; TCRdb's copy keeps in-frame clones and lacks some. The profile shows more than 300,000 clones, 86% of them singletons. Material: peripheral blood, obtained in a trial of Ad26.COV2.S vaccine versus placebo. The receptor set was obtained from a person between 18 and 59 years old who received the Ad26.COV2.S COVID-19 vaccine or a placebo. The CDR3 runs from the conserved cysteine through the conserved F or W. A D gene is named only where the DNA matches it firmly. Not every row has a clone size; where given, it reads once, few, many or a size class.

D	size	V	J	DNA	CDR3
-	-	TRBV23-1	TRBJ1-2	TGCGCCAGCAGTCAGGGCAGGGGTGGCTATGGCTACACCTTC	CASSQGRGGYGYTF
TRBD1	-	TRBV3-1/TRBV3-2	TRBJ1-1	TGTGCCAGCAGCCAGGGACAGGGGGCTTGGAGGAACACTGAAGCTTTCTTT	CASSQGQGAWRNTEAFF
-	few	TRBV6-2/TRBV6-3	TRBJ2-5	TGTGCCAGCAGTTACGGCCAACAAACCCAGTACTTC	CASSYGQQTQYF
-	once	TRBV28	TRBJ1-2	TGTGCCAGCAGTTTATATAGGTCTTATGGCTACACCTTC	CASSLYRSYGYTF
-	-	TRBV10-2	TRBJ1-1	TGCGCCAGCATCAGGGGCACTGAAGCTTTCTTT	CASIRGTEAFF
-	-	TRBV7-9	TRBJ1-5	TGTGCCAGCAGCCCCGGGTCTTATAGCAATCAGCCCCAGCATTTT	CASSPGSYSNQPQHF
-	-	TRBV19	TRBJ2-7	TGTGCCAGTAGTATCTCAGGTGGTCGGAACGAGCAGTACTTC	CASSISGGRNEQYF
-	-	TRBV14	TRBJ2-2	TGTGCCCCCCGACAGAGACTGAACACCGGGGAGCTGTTTTTT	CAPRQRLNTGELFF
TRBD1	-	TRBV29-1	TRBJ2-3	TGCAGCGACGGAGGACAGGGGCCAGATACGCAGTATTTT	CSDGGQGPDTQYF
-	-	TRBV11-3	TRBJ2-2	TGTGCCAGCAGCTTTGGTCTTCCGAACACCGGGGAGCTGTTTTTT	CASSFGLPNTGELFF
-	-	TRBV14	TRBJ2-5	TGTGCCAGCAGCCTGGCGGGTCCCCGGGGAGAGACCCAGTACTTC	CASSLAGPRGETQYF
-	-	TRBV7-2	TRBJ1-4	TGTGCCAGCAGCTTGTGGTTTCCGGGAGCCTCTAATGAAAAACTGTTTTTT	CASSLWFPGASNEKLFF
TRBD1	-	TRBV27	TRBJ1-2	TGTGCCAGCAGCCACGGACAGGGAGCTAACTATGGCTACACCTTC	CASSHGQGANYGYTF
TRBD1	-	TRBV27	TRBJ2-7	TGTGCCAGCAGCCTGGGACAGGGACTCTACGAGCAGTACTTC	CASSLGQGLYEQYF
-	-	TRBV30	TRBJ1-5	TGTGCCTGGAGTCCCGGAATGGACAATAGCAATCAGCCCCAGCATTTT	CAWSPGMDNSNQPQHF